The rows below give T cell receptor beta chains drawn from one sample of a study of regulatory T cells in long-lasting Graves disease. Using its own MiXCR run on the multiplex PCR reads, TCRdb lists one record per CDR3 protein. The table shows 310,000 or so distinct CDR3 sequences, with 20% to 25% occurring only once. The sequences come from peripheral blood mononuclear cells (PBMCs), collected when the disease was refractory, from a patient treated with antithyroid drugs. These receptors came from a female donor with Graves disease. CDR3s include the opening cysteine and the closing phenylalanine or tryptophan. The D gene is left open where the match is weak. Part of the rows lack a size; the others show once, few, many or a class for expanded clones.

V,J,length,D,size,CDR3,DNA
TRBV13,TRBJ2-7,18,TRBD1,many,CASSVTGTGGPRVYEQYF,TGTGCCAGCAGCGTTACCGGGACAGGGGGACCTCGTGTCTACGAGCAGTACTTC
TRBV6-1,TRBJ2-1,14,.,.,CARHSGHSYNEQFF,TGTGCCAGGCATAGCGGCCACTCCTACAATGAGCAGTTCTTC
TRBV7-2,TRBJ1-2,15,.,many,CASSLSADSVYGYTF,TGTGCCAGCAGCTTATCCGCCGACAGTGTCTATGGCTACACCTTC
TRBV2,TRBJ2-7,13,TRBD1,few,CASSEQGAYEQYF,TGTGCCAGCAGTGAACAGGGGGCCTACGAGCAGTACTTC
TRBV20-1,TRBJ2-7,14,TRBD1,many,CSATAGTGGWEQYF,TGCAGTGCGACAGCCGGGACAGGGGGCTGGGAGCAGTACTTC
TRBV28,TRBJ2-7,15,.,many,CASRFTQGHPAEQYF,TGTGCCAGCAGGTTCACACAGGGTCACCCCGCCGAGCAGTACTTC
TRBV6-5,TRBJ2-5,14,TRBD2,.,CASSYVRGGETQYF,TGTGCCAGCAGTTACGTTCGGGGGGGGGAGACCCAGTACTTC
TRBV14,TRBJ1-6,14,.,once,CASSQAGPNSPLHF,TGTGCCAGCAGCCAAGCGGGTCCTAATTCACCCCTCCACTTT
TRBV28,TRBJ1-4,15,TRBD1,many,CASRAGQGDGEKLFF,TGTGCCAGCAGAGCTGGACAGGGGGATGGTGAAAAACTGTTTTTT
TRBV18,TRBJ1-1,14,.,few,CASSPMAGAFPAFF,TGTGCCAGCTCACCAATGGCGGGGGCGTTTCCAGCTTTCTTT
TRBV5-1,TRBJ1-2,13,.,few,CASSFDGNYGYTF,TGCGCCAGCAGCTTCGACGGGAACTATGGCTACACCTTC
TRBV29-1,TRBJ2-1,13,TRBD2,.,CSVEVTSGNEQFF,TGCAGCGTTGAAGTAACTAGCGGGAATGAGCAGTTCTTC
TRBV7-3,TRBJ2-2,14,.,few,CASSRDRGTGELFF,TGTGCCAGCAGCCGGGACCGGGGTACCGGGGAGCTGTTTTTT
TRBV11-3,TRBJ2-2,12,.,few,CASSHGRRELFF,TGTGCCAGCAGCCACGGACGTAGGGAGCTGTTTTTT
TRBV6-1,TRBJ1-1,15,.,.,CASTPGQGPNTEAFF,TGTGCCAGCACCCCGGGTCAGGGTCCAAACACTGAAGCTTTCTTT
TRBV2,TRBJ2-7,15,.,many,CASTRDLASSYEQYF,TGTGCCAGCACCCGGGACCTCGCTAGCTCCTACGAGCAGTACTTC
TRBV10-3,TRBJ1-5,14,.,.,CAISEDRNYQPQHF,TGTGCCATCAGTGAAGACAGGAACTATCAGCCCCAGCATTTT
TRBV12-3/TRBV12-4,TRBJ2-7,13,TRBD1,.,CASSPRQGSEQYF,TGTGCCAGCAGTCCGAGACAGGGTAGCGAGCAGTACTTC
TRBV6-1,TRBJ1-1,14,TRBD1,few,CASSPGQGFTEAFF,TGTGCCAGCAGCCCTGGACAGGGTTTCACTGAAGCTTTCTTT
TRBV6-5,TRBJ2-7,16,.,.,CASSYSNVYASYEQYF,TGTGCCAGCAGTTACTCGAACGTGTACGCGTCCTACGAGCAGTACTTC
TRBV15,TRBJ1-2,14,.,.,CATSRLQQNYGYTF,TGTGCCACCAGCAGACTACAGCAGAACTATGGCTACACCTTC
TRBV12-3/TRBV12-4,TRBJ1-2,15,.,.,CASSFSGVLGKGYTF,TGTGCCAGCAGTTTCTCTGGGGTGTTGGGGAAGGGCTACACCTTC
TRBV7-2,TRBJ2-5,11,TRBD1,many,CASSLGDRVDF,TGTGCCAGCAGCTTAGGAGACAGGGTCGACTTC
TRBV6-5,TRBJ2-5,17,TRBD1,.,CASSYLPRDSQQETQYF,TGTGCCAGCAGTTACCTGCCCCGGGACAGCCAACAAGAGACCCAGTACTTC
TRBV19,TRBJ1-4,14,.,many,CASSGNSANEKLFF,TGTGCCAGTAGTGGTAACAGCGCGAATGAAAAACTGTTTTTT
TRBV4-1,TRBJ2-7,15,TRBD2,many,CASSQRSGGNYEQYF,TGCGCCAGCAGCCAACGTAGCGGGGGGAACTACGAGCAGTACTTC
TRBV4-1,TRBJ2-3,15,.,few,CASSQFLDATDTQYF,TGCGCCAGCAGCCAGTTTTTGGACGCCACAGATACGCAGTATTTT
TRBV11-2,TRBJ2-5,14,.,many,CASSSIGGRQTQYF,TGTGCCAGCAGCTCTATAGGGGGTAGGCAGACCCAGTACTTC
TRBV19,TRBJ1-1,15,.,few,CASRFQAGFDTEAFF,TGTGCCAGTAGATTTCAGGCGGGTTTTGACACTGAAGCTTTCTTT
TRBV20-1,TRBJ2-7,13,TRBD2,.,CSATTGEGYEQYF,TGCAGTGCTACCACGGGGGAGGGCTACGAGCAGTACTTC
TRBV20-1,TRBJ1-2,14,.,many,CSAILQQGAYGYTF,TGCAGTGCTATACTGCAACAGGGCGCGTATGGCTACACCTTC
TRBV19,TRBJ1-1,12,.,.,CASAGENTEAFF,TGTGCCTCAGCGGGGGAGAACACTGAAGCTTTCTTT
TRBV2,TRBJ1-1,15,.,many,CASSGDGPMNTEAFF,TGTGCCAGCAGCGGGGACGGTCCAATGAACACTGAAGCTTTCTTT
TRBV20-1,TRBJ2-7,13,.,.,CSARDPAHYEQYF,TGCAGTGCTAGAGATCCCGCCCACTACGAGCAGTACTTC
TRBV11-2,TRBJ2-5,15,.,many,CASSLEQGGGETQYF,TGTGCCAGCAGCCTAGAACAGGGAGGCGGAGAGACCCAGTACTTC
TRBV4-3,TRBJ2-2,16,.,.,CASSQAGQMNTGELFF,TGCGCCAGCAGCCAAGCCGGCCAGATGAACACCGGGGAGCTGTTTTTT
TRBV28,TRBJ1-1,14,.,many,CASSFDSLNTEAFF,TGTGCCAGCAGTTTCGACAGCTTGAACACTGAAGCTTTCTTT
TRBV5-5,TRBJ2-7,15,.,.,CASSLYPTGSYEQYF,TGTGCCAGCAGCTTATATCCCACAGGATCCTACGAGCAGTACTTC
TRBV20-1,TRBJ2-2,15,.,.,CSARDLTRRTGELFF,TGCAGTGCTAGAGATCTGACGAGGAGGACCGGGGAGCTGTTTTTT
TRBV6-5,TRBJ2-7,12,.,.,CASSYSLYEQYF,TGTGCCAGCAGTTACTCTCTCTACGAGCAGTACTTC
TRBV7-9,TRBJ1-3,15,.,few,CASRKGGNSGNTIYF,TGTGCCAGCAGGAAGGGGGGAAACTCTGGAAACACCATATATTTT
TRBV3-1,TRBJ2-1,13,.,.,CASSQDDYNEQFF,TGTGCCAGCAGCCAAGACGACTACAATGAGCAGTTCTTC